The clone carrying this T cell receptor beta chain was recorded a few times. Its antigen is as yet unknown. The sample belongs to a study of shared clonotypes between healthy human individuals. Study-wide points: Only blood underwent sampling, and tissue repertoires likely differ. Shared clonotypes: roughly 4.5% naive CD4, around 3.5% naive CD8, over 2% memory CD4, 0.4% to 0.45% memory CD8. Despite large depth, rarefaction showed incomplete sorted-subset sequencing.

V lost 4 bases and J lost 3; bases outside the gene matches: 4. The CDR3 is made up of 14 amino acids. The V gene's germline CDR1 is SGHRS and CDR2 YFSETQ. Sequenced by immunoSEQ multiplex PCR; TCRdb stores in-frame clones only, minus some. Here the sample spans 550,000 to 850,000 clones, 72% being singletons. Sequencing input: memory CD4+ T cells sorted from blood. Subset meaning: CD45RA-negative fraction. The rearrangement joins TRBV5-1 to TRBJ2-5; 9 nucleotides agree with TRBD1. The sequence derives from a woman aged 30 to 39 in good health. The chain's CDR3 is CASSMGQGEETQYF. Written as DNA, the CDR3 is TGCGCCAGCAGCATGGGACAGGGAGAAGAGACCCAGTACTTC.